The text below deals with one T cell receptor beta chain. Its antigen remains unidentified. Amplification used 60 Vbeta primers and 13 Jbeta primers. Original handling: Around 9.9 million shared chains were among the 65 million to 85 million unique TCR beta chains that a later analysis counted. Data came from immunoSEQ multiplex PCR; TCRdb stores just in-frame clones and leaves some out. V, J and clone size derive from that table, while D and trimming were established from the DNA sequence. Seen here are 150,000 or so clones, 60% to 85% observed once, and the top ten hold around 13%. The sample is drawn from a study of cytomegalovirus exposure and HLA in healthy donors. Study results and caveats: The study reported that TCR beta sequences accurately predicted HLA-A and HLA-B alleles in most subjects. Investigators reported 150 to 200 TCR beta chains as tied to cytomegalovirus. TCR beta V- and J-gene trimming was later associated with a missense DCLRE1C variant.

Germline CDR1 KGHSH, CDR2 LQKENI. The CDR3 runs to 15 residues. Trimming stripped 2 bases from V and 4 bases from J, with 12 bases between. This TCR derives from a man aged 35 to 55 in good health and CMV-seropositive. The sample comprised PBMCs. The chain couples TRBV18 to TRBJ1-3, with D uncertain. The chain's CDR3 is CASSPRQDSGNTIYF. Here the CDR3 DNA reads TGTGCCAGCTCACCAAGGCAGGACTCCGGAAACACCATATATTTT. The complete variable domain, with remaining parts taken from reference TRBV18 and TRBJ1-3, reads NAGVMQNPRHLVRRRGQEARLRCSPMKGHSHVYWYRQLPEEGLKFMVYLQKENIIDESGMPKERFSAEFPKEGPSILRIQQVVRGDSAAYFCASSPRQDSGNTIYFGEGSWLTVV.